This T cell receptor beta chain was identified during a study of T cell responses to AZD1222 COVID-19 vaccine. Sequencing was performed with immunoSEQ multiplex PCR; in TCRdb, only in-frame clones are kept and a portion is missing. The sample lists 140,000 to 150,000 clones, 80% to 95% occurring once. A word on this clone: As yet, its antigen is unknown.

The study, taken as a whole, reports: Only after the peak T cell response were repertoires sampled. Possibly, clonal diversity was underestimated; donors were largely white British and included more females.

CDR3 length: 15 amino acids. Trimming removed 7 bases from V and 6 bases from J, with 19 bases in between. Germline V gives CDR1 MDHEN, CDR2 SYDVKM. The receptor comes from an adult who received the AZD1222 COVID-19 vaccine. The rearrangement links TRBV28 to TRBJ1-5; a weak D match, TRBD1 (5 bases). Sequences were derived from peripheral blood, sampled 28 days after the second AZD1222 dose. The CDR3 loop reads CASNLHSGGSQPQHF. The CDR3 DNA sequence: TGTGCCAGCAACCTCCACTCGGGGGGAAGTCAGCCCCAGCATTTT.